This T cell receptor (beta chain) was captured by sequencing in a study of cytomegalovirus exposure and HLA in healthy donors. Overall study: Caucasian-associated ancestry cluster membership applied to just over 80% of over 350 genotyped donors. Regarding the study as a whole: According to a later analysis, donors in an Asian-associated ancestry cluster reportedly had fewer N-insertions than the roughly 670-donor mean. In a later analysis, several top co-occurrence clusters appeared linked to parvovirus B19, influenza, CMV and Epstein-Barr virus.

Among the donors, all were healthy bone marrow donors. Use of 60 Vbeta and 13 Jbeta primers characterized the PCR. Only in-frame clones appear in the TCRdb table, and some are missing; sequencing was by immunoSEQ multiplex PCR. The table records about 180,000 clones, 79% of them present only once. About this clone: Its matching antigen is unknown.

The CDR3 totals 15 residues. V trimming: 5 bases; J trimming: 4 bases; junction bases outside the gene matches: 9. Germline V gene data show CDR1 as SEHNR and CDR2 as FQNEAQ (reference sequence). The clonotype comes from a woman aged 35 to 49 in good health and CMV-seronegative. The sample was PBMCs. The genes are TRBV7-9 and TRBJ1-1; TRBD1 matches at 8 bases. DNA for the CDR3: TGTGCCAGCAGCGCACTACCAGGGGGCATCACTGAAGCTTTCTTT. This translates into CASSALPGGITEAFF.